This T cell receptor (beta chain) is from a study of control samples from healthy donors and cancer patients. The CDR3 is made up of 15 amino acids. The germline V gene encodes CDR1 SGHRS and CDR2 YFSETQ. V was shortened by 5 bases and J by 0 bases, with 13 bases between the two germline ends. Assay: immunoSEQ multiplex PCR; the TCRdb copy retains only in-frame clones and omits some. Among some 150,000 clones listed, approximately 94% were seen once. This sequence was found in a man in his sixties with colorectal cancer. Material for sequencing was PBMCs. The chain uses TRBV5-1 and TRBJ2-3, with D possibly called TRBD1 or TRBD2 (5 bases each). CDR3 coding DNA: TGCGCCAGCAGTTCCCGGGACGGGAGCACAGATACGCAGTATTTT. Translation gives CASSSRDGSTDTQYF.